The clone carrying this T cell receptor (beta chain) was picked up many times. The antigen is undetermined. This sample is part of a study of T cells after yellow fever vaccination. General observations from the study: Detected again after the booster were most primary-vaccination clones, at 95% to 98% CD4 and about 89% CD8. Researchers noted that a small share of clonotypes showed up in both CD4 and CD8 compartments. Abundant bulk-derived clonotypes could contaminate FACS-sorted repertoires.

Production of TCR cDNA was by 5'RACE template switching, which also added a universal primer site and UMIs. TCRdb called the 5' RACE reads again in MiXCR, with one record for every CDR3 protein. The table lists some 350,000 distinct CDR3 sequences, approximately 4% of them singletons. The CDR3 has 13 residues. V was shortened by 1 base and J by 4 bases, with 10 bases between the two germline ends. The germline V gene encodes CDR1 DFQATT and CDR2 SNEGSKA (reference sequence). The sequenced sample was PBMCs, obtained 5 days after the yellow fever booster vaccination. This chain uses TRBV20-1 with TRBJ1-2, with no clear D. This sequence was found in a man between 18 and 35 years old who received the YFV17D yellow fever vaccine. The CDR3 protein is CSARVLVSYGYTF. CDR3 coding DNA: TGCAGTGCTAGAGTGTTAGTAAGCTATGGCTACACCTTC.